This T cell receptor (beta chain) was retrieved from a study of graft-versus-host responses after intestinal transplantation. For the study at large: Multivisceral, liver-intestinal, or isolated intestinal transplants were given to recipients. All recipients were given anti-thymocyte globulin induction, and tacrolimus and steroids were then administered for roughly three years.

Profiled with immunoSEQ multiplex PCR; TCRdb holds only in-frame clones, not every one. This table holds about 120,000 clones, about 92% found once. Losses at the gene ends were 3 bases for V and 4 bases for J; bases not matched to a gene: 9. The CDR3 length is 15 residues. The V gene's germline CDR1 is PRHDT and CDR2 FYEKMQ (reference sequence). Concerning this clone: The target antigen is unknown.

Regarding the study as a whole: GvH clones appeared in recipient marrow, some first in ileum or blood.

The sequence derives from a human donor who was the organ donor for an intestinal transplant. This specimen consisted of unstimulated CD8+ T cells sorted from spleen or lymph node cells, obtained before transplant. J is TRBJ2-7 and V is TRBV13; TRBD1 matches 7 bases. CDR3 coding DNA: TGTGCCAGCAGCTTCGGCAGGGGGATTGGTTACGAGCAGTACTTC. Translated, it gives CASSFGRGIGYEQYF.